The 17 T cell receptor beta chains below come from one sample, sequenced in a study of blood T cell repertoires in COVID-19. Libraries were prepared by immunoSEQ multiplex PCR; TCRdb keeps only in-frame clonotypes and omits some of them. The sample contains roughly 84,000 clones, roughly 80% of which appear only once. Sequenced sample: peripheral blood. The receptors stem from a woman of 80 years or more with acute or convalescent COVID-19.

The gene calls are TRBV3-1 (or the pseudogene TRBV3-2) and TRBJ1-1, with 10 bases aligning to TRBD1. Trimming removed 4 bases from V and 1 base from J; junction bases left unmatched: 9. The CDR3 extends over 17 amino acids. Germline V gene sequence: CDR1 LGHDT, CDR2 YNNKEL (reference sequence). CDR3 nucleotide sequence: TGTGCCAGCAGCCGCGGAGACAGGGGGCTTAGGAACACTGAAGCTTTCTTT. This codes for CASSRGDRGLRNTEAFF.

This clone was seen only once. The gene calls are TRBV21-1 and TRBJ1-4; TRBD1, the table's D call, was not compared with the DNA. TRBV21-1 is a listed pseudogene. There are 11 residues in the CDR3. The CDR3 DNA follows: TGTGCCAGCAGCTCCAGGGTTTACCTGTTTTTT. Translation gives CASSSRVYLFF.

This rearrangement joins TRBV7-9 to TRBJ2-6, with 7 bases aligning to TRBD1. This CDR3 region has 14 residues. The junction had 6 bases not matched to a gene; V was cut back by 5 bases and J by 8 bases. CDR1 is SEHNR and CDR2 is FQNEAQ in the germline V gene (reference sequence). CDR3 region: CASSHRQGTNVLTF. The CDR3 nucleotides read TGTGCCAGCAGCCACCGACAGGGTACCAACGTCCTGACTTTC.

The chain joins TRBV5-1 to TRBJ1-2; D might be TRBD1 (5 bases). CDR1 is SGHRS, CDR2 YFSETQ, per germline. Trimming pared 0 bases from V and 8 bases from J, leaving 11 bases between. This CDR3 contains 13 residues. The DNA of the CDR3 is TGCGCCAGCAGCTTGGTAGGGGCCAGCGGCTACACCTTC. Translating it yields CASSLVGASGYTF.

The chain combines TRBV11-3 with TRBJ2-7; tentatively, D is TRBD1 (6 bases). Germline V gene data show CDR1 as SGHNT and CDR2 as YENEEA. With 5 bases removed from V and 3 bases from J, the gap between germline ends came to 14 bases. This CDR3 region has 14 residues. The CDR3: CASSPQGVDYEQYF. CDR3 DNA: TGTGCCAGCAGCCCACAGGGAGTGGACTACGAGCAGTACTTC.

V usage is TRBV5-1 and J usage is TRBJ1-2; 7 nucleotides match TRBD1. CDR3 length equals 15 residues. V was clipped by 4 bases and J by 2 bases; unmatched bases: 8. Germline V gene lookup returns CDR1 SGHRS and CDR2 YFSETQ. The CDR3 coding sequence is TGCGCCAGCAGCCCAGCCGGGACAGACAACTATGGCTACACCTTC. It is translated as CASSPAGTDNYGYTF.

This chain joins TRBV29-1 and TRBJ2-7; D gene ambiguous. The CDR3 contains 12 residues. Germline V gene sequence: CDR1 SQVTM, CDR2 ANQGSEA. Trimming pared 1 base from V and 6 bases from J, leaving 10 bases between. The CDR3 is CSVEALHSEQYF. The CDR3 DNA reads TGCAGCGTTGAAGCCCTCCATAGCGAGCAGTACTTC.

The chain has TRBV24-1 and TRBJ1-5; TRBD1 aligns across 7 bases. This CDR3 comprises 16 residues. Germline V gene lookup returns CDR1 KGHDR and CDR2 SFDVKD. V was clipped by 6 bases and J by 4 bases; unmatched bases: 11. Here the CDR3 DNA reads TGTGCCACCAGTCGAGGAGGGGGCGCGACAAATCAGCCCCAGCATTTT. It codes for CATSRGGGATNQPQHF.

The V gene is TRBV28, the J gene TRBJ1-1; 8 bases align to TRBD1. Trimming removed 6 bases from V and 1 base from J; junction bases left unmatched: 7. This CDR3 spans 15 amino acids. Germline V gene sequence: CDR1 MDHEN, CDR2 SYDVKM. The CDR3 coding sequence is TGTGCCAGCAGCCTCGGGGGACAGGCGAACACTGAAGCTTTCTTT. This translates into CASSLGGQANTEAFF.

The chain recombines TRBV7-2 with TRBJ2-2; 14 bases line up with TRBD2. V trimming: 5 bases; J trimming: 6 bases; junction bases outside the gene matches: 8. The CDR3 sequence is 17 residues long. From germline, CDR1 is SGHTA and CDR2 FQGNSA. CDR3 DNA: TGTGCCAGCAGCCAGGGACTAGCGGGGGTTGTAGCCGGGGAGCTGTTTTTT. Encoded protein: CASSQGLAGVVAGELFF.

The V call is TRBV7-8, the J call TRBJ2-7; TRBD2 matches at 7 bases. The V gene end was trimmed by 3 bases and the J gene end by 6 bases; junction bases not matched to a gene: 5. CDR1 is SGHVS and CDR2 is FQNEAQ in the germline V gene. This CDR3 region has 13 residues. The CDR3 sequence: CASSLGTTGEQYF. The CDR3 nucleotides read TGTGCCAGCAGCTTGGGGACTACCGGCGAGCAGTACTTC.

The chain has TRBV2 and TRBJ1-5; unclear D gene. Deletions cut 3 bases from V and 3 bases from J, with 6 bases between. The CDR3 has 13 residues. Looked up from germline, CDR1 is SNHLY and CDR2 is FYNNEI. This CDR3 reads CASSDRNNQPQHF. The DNA for the CDR3 is TGTGCCAGCAGTGACAGGAACAATCAGCCCCAGCATTTT.

The chain joins TRBV6-1 to TRBJ1-5; 10 positions match TRBD1. Looked up from germline, CDR1 is MNHNS and CDR2 is SASEGT. This CDR3 has 16 residues. Trimming at V came to 5 bases and at J to 2 bases, leaving 6 bases not matched to a gene. In DNA, the CDR3 is TGTGCCAGCAGTAAAGGGGACAGGGGTCGCAATCAGCCCCAGCATTTT. It translates to CASSKGDRGRNQPQHF.

This rearrangement joins TRBV7-3 to TRBJ2-1, with 8 bases that match TRBD2. The germline gives CDR1 SGHTA, CDR2 FQGTGA. This CDR3 contains 16 residues. With V trimmed by 6 bases and J by 4 bases, 11 bases remained unmatched. DNA for the CDR3: TGTGCCAGCAGACCCGTAGGTAGCGGGGATTACAATGAGCAGTTCTTC. Encoded protein: CASRPVGSGDYNEQFF.

In DNA, the CDR3 is TGCGCCAGCAGCCTCGGGGACAGCGCTAACTATGGCTACACCTTC. It codes for CASSLGDSANYGYTF. The rearrangement uses TRBV4-1 and TRBJ1-2; 7 nucleotides line up with TRBD1. The V gene's germline CDR1 is MGHRA and CDR2 YSYEKL. The length of the CDR3 is 15 residues. After removal of 4 bases from V and 0 bases from J, the junction contained 5 bases not matched to a gene.

The CDR3 nucleotides read TGTGCCAGCAGCTTGGAGCCTTTGAGAGGCGAGAATGGCTACACCTTC. It translates to CASSLEPLRGENGYTF. The V call is TRBV5-5, the J call TRBJ1-2, with D hard to call. This CDR3 is built from 16 residues. V lost 0 bases and J 6 bases, leaving 18 bases between the germline ends. Germline CDR1 and CDR2: SGHKS and YYEKEE (reference sequence). The whole variable domain, remainder taken from reference TRBV5-5 and TRBJ1-2, is DAGVTQSPTHLIKTRGQQVTLRCSPISGHKSVSWYQQVLGQGPQFIFQYYEKEERGRGNFPDRFSARQFPNYSSELNVNALLLGDSALYLCASSLEPLRGENGYTFGSGTRLTVV.

The chain recombines TRBV18 with TRBJ2-2; no definite D call. This CDR3 region has 11 residues. V gave up 3 bases and J gave up 13 bases, with 9 bases separating them. Germline lookup yields CDR1 KGHSH and CDR2 LQKENI. CDR3 DNA: TGTGCCAGCTCACCCCTAGTAGGGCTGTTTTTT. This gives the protein CASSPLVGLFF.